Listed below are T cell receptor beta chains from one sample, sequenced in a study of cytomegalovirus exposure and HLA in healthy donors. Profiling relied on immunoSEQ multiplex PCR, and the TCRdb table lists in-frame clones only, not all of them. The sample consists of about 57,000 clones, 70% to 85% of them appearing once. The sample taken for sequencing was PBMCs. The receptors originated from a young woman in good health and CMV-seronegative. CDR3s include the opening cysteine and the closing phenylalanine or tryptophan. A D gene is named only where the DNA matches it firmly. Clone size is not always given. Where it is, it says once, few, many or a class for expanded clones.

NA	NA	TRBJ1-3	TRBV9	TGTGCCAGCAGCGGAAGGGGAACTGGAAACACCATATATTTT	CASSGRGTGNTIYF
NA	few	TRBJ1-3	TRBV7-2	TGTGCCAGCAGCCCCCAGGGACAACCGGGGGGAAACACCATATATTTT	CASSPQGQPGGNTIYF
NA	NA	TRBJ1-1	TRBV2	TGTGCCAGCAGTGAATCGCTTAAGAGAGCTGAAGCTTTCTTT	CASSESLKRAEAFF
TRBD1	NA	TRBJ2-1	TRBV5-6	TGTGCCAGCAGCCTGGGACAGGTAACCTACAATGAGCAGTTCTTC	CASSLGQVTYNEQFF
TRBD2	NA	TRBJ2-2	TRBV7-6	TGTGCCAGCAGCTCACCGACTAGCGGGGGGAACACCGGGGAGCTGTTTTTT	CASSSPTSGGNTGELFF
TRBD2	NA	TRBJ2-1	TRBV7-2	TGTGCCAGCAGCCAGGGGGGACTAGCGGGGGCTTACAATGAGCAGTTCTTC	CASSQGGLAGAYNEQFF
NA	NA	TRBJ1-2	TRBV4-3	TGCGCCAGCAGCCACGACGGGAACTATGGCTACACCTTC	CASSHDGNYGYTF
NA	NA	TRBJ1-1	TRBV5-4	TGTGCCAGCAGCTTCTCCCCGGACAGAGTGAACACTGAAGCTTTCTTT	CASSFSPDRVNTEAFF
NA	NA	TRBJ1-3	TRBV7-9	TGTGCCAGCAGCCCTTTCGGAGGCTCTGGAAACACCATATATTTT	CASSPFGGSGNTIYF
NA	NA	TRBJ2-7	TRBV30	TGTGCCTGGAGTGTCGGGACTGAGTACGAGCAGTACTTC	CAWSVGTEYEQYF
TRBD1	NA	TRBJ2-1	TRBV29-1	TGCAGCGTTGGATCTTCGGGGACAGCCTCCTACAATGAGCAGTTCTTC	CSVGSSGTASYNEQFF
NA	NA	TRBJ1-4	TRBV6-5	TGTGCCAGCAGTAGGGGGGGACCTAATGAAAAACTGTTTTTT	CASSRGGPNEKLFF
TRBD1	NA	TRBJ2-1	TRBV15	TGTGCCACCAGCAGGAGGTTAACAGGGGAGCCTTTCCTCTTC	CATSRRLTGEPFLF
NA	NA	TRBJ1-2	TRBV5-6	TGTGCCAGCAGCCGATCGGGGGGGAACTATGGCTACACCTTC	CASSRSGGNYGYTF
NA	NA	TRBJ1-1	TRBV5-1	TGCGCCAGCAGCTTGGGGGGGGGTGGGATCATGAACACTGAAGCTTTCTTT	CASSLGGGGIMNTEAFF
TRBD1	NA	TRBJ1-3	TRBV5-5	TGTGCCAGCAGCTCGGGATGGGGACAGGGGTACGGAAACACCATATATTTT	CASSSGWGQGYGNTIYF
TRBD1	NA	TRBJ1-3	TRBV7-2	TGTGCCAGCAGCTTAGTGGAACAGGGGGCAGGAAACACCATATATTTT	CASSLVEQGAGNTIYF
NA	NA	TRBJ2-1	TRBV29-1	TGCAGCGTTGCTAGAGATAATGAGCAGTTCTTC	CSVARDNEQFF
NA	NA	TRBJ1-4	TRBV7-6	TGTGCCAGCAGCCCCCGGGTTAATGGTGCAGGGTCTAATGAAAAACTGTTTTTT	CASSPRVNGAGSNEKLFF
TRBD1	NA	TRBJ1-1	TRBV10-3	TGTGCCATCAGGGGACAGGGGGCTTTCACTGAAGCTTTCTTT	CAIRGQGAFTEAFF
NA	NA	TRBJ1-5	TRBV28	TGTGCCAGCAGTTCCCCGACACTGGATAGCAATCAGCCCCAGCATTTT	CASSSPTLDSNQPQHF